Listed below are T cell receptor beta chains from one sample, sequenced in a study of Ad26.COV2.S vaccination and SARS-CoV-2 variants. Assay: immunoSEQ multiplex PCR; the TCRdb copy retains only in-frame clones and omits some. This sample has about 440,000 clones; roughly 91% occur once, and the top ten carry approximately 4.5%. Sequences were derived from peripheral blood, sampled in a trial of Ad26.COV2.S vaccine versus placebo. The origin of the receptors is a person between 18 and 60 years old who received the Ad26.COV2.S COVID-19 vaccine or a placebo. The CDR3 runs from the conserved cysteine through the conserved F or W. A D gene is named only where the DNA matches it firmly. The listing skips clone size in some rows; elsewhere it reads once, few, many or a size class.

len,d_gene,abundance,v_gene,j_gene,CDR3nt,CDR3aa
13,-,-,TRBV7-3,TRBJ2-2,TGTGCCAGCAGCCTGGTAGTCGGTGGGGAGCTGTTTTTT,CASSLVVGGELFF
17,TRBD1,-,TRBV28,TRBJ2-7,TGTGCCAGCAGTCCGGTAGGGAGACGACAGGGTGGGTACGAGCAGTACTTC,CASSPVGRRQGGYEQYF
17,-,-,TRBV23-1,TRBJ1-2,TGCGCCAGCAGTCAATCGGAATGGCACAGGGCTTACTATGGCTACACCTTC,CASSQSEWHRAYYGYTF
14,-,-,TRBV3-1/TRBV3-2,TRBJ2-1,TGTGCCAGCAGCCAACAGACGGTTTACAATGAGCAGTTCTTC,CASSQQTVYNEQFF
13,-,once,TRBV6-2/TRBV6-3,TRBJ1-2,TGTGCCAGCAGTCCGCCCGTACTCTATGGCTACACCTTC,CASSPPVLYGYTF
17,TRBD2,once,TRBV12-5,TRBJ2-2,TGTGCTAGTGGTTTGCCTCATGGACTAGCGGGAGCCGGGGAGCTGTTTTTT,CASGLPHGLAGAGELFF
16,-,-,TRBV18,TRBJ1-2,TGTGCCAGCTCACGAAAGATGGGTTTCGACTACGATGGCTACACCTTC,CASSRKMGFDYDGYTF
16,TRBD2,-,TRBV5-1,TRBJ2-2,TGCGCCAGCAGCTTGGCCCTAGCGGGACGAACCGGGGAGCTGTTTTTT,CASSLALAGRTGELFF
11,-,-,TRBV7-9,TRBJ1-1,TGTGCCAGCAGCTTAGGGGTGGAAGCTTTCTTT,CASSLGVEAFF
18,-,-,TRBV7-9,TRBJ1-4,TGTGCCAGCAGCTTATTGGATGGCGACTGGGGCCTAAATGAAAAACTGTTTTTT,CASSLLDGDWGLNEKLFF
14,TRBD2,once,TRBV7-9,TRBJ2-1,TGTGCCAGCAGCTTACCTAGCGGGAGGAATGAGCAGTTCTTC,CASSLPSGRNEQFF
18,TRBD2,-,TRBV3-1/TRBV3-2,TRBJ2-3,TGTGCCAGCAGCCAAGAGTTAGGACGGGAGGGGGTCGATGATACGCAGTATTTT,CASSQELGREGVDDTQYF
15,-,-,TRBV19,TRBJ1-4,TGTGCCAGTAGTCCCGACGGAGCCACTAATGAAAAACTGTTTTTT,CASSPDGATNEKLFF
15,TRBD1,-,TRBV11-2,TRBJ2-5,TGTGCCAGCAGCTTAGACAGGACAGGGAGGGAGACCCAGTACTTC,CASSLDRTGRETQYF
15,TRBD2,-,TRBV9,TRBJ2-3,TGTGCCAGCAGCACCCACGCGGGAGAAACAGATACGCAGTATTTT,CASSTHAGETDTQYF
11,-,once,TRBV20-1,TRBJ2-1,TGCAGTGCTAGGACAGATAATGAGCAGTTCTTC,CSARTDNEQFF
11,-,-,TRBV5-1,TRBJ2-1,TGCGCCAGCAGCCAGGGGTATGAGCAGTTCTTC,CASSQGYEQFF
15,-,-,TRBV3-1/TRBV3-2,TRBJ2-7,TGTGCCAGCAGCCAAGAAAGGCCAAGCTCCTACGAGCAGTACTTC,CASSQERPSSYEQYF
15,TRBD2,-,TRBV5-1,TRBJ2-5,TGCGCCAGCAGCTTGGGACTAGCGGGATACGAGACCCAGTACTTC,CASSLGLAGYETQYF
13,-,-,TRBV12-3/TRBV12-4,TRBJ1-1,TGTGCCAGCACTTTACTCAGCTACACTGAAGCTTTCTTT,CASTLLSYTEAFF
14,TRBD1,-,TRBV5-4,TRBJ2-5,TGTGCCAGCAGCTTAACAGGGGGCATAGAGACCCAGTACTTC,CASSLTGGIETQYF
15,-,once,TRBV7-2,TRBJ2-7,TGTGCCAGCAGCTTATCTGGCGGGAAGTCCTACGAGCAGTACTTC,CASSLSGGKSYEQYF
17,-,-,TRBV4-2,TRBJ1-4,TGTGCCAGCAGCCAAGATCGGCCTACTAGGGCGGATGAAAAACTGTTTTTT,CASSQDRPTRADEKLFF
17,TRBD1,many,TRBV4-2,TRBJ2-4,TGTGCCAGCAGCCGGGGGGGGACAGGGGCGGCCAAAAACATTCAGTACTTC,CASSRGGTGAAKNIQYF
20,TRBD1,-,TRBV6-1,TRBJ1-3,TGTGCCAGCAGTGCCCCCGGCCCAGAGACAGGGTACCTCTCTGGAAACACCATATATTTT,CASSAPGPETGYLSGNTIYF
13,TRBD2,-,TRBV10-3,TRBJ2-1,TGTGCCATCAAGGCTAGCGGGACTGGTGAGCAGTTCTTC,CAIKASGTGEQFF
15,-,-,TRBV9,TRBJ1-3,TGTGCCAGCAGCTCGGGGGGGAGCTCTGGAAACACCATATATTTT,CASSSGGSSGNTIYF
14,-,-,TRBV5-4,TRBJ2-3,TGTGCCAGCAGCTTGCAGGGGGGAGTAGATACGCAGTATTTT,CASSLQGGVDTQYF
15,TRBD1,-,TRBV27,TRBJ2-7,TGTGCCAGCAGTTTACTCCGACAGGGCCGCTACGAGCAGTACTTC,CASSLLRQGRYEQYF
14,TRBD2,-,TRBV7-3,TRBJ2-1,TGTGCCAGCAGCTTAAACGGGAGGGACGGTGAGCAGTTCTTC,CASSLNGRDGEQFF
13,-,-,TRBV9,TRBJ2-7,TGTGCCAGCAGTGCGGCTCCCTCCTACGAGCAGTACTTC,CASSAAPSYEQYF
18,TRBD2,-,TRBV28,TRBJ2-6,TGTGCCAGCAGTCCGGGACTAGCGGGAGTGGCTGGGGCCAACGTCCTGACTTTC,CASSPGLAGVAGANVLTF
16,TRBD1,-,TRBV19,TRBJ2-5,TGTGCCAGTAGTATAGATCCGGGGACAGAACAAGAGACCCAGTACTTC,CASSIDPGTEQETQYF
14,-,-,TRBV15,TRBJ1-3,TGTGCCACTAGCCCGGGCCCGGGGATGTACACCATATATTTT,CATSPGPGMYTIYF
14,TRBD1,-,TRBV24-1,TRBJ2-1,TGTGCCACCAGTGACCCGGGACAGGGTCCTGAGCAGTTCTTC,CATSDPGQGPEQFF
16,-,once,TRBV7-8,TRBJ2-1,TGTGCCAGCAGCGACGCCGGGACACACACCGCCAATGAGCAGTTCTTC,CASSDAGTHTANEQFF
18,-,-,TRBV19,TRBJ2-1,TGTGCCAGTAGTATAAAAACAACCTCACACGGCTCCTACAATGAGCAGTTCTTC,CASSIKTTSHGSYNEQFF
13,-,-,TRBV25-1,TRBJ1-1,TGTGCCAGCACCGAGCTCATGAACACTGAAGCTTTCTTT,CASTELMNTEAFF
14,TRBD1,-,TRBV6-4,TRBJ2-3,TGTGCCAGCAGTGAGGGACAGCCCACAGATACGCAGTATTTT,CASSEGQPTDTQYF
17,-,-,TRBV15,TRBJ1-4,TGTGCCACCAGCAGAGGCAAACAGGGCCGGTTTAATGAAAAACTGTTTTTT,CATSRGKQGRFNEKLFF
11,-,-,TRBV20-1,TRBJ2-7,TGCAGTGCTAGAGCTCGCTACGAGCAGTACTTC,CSARARYEQYF
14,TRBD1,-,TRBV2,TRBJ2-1,TGTGCCAGCAGTGATACAGGGGTTCAAAATGAGCAGTTCTTC,CASSDTGVQNEQFF
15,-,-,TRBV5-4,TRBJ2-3,TGTGCCAGCAGCTTGGAAGGGACTAGCACAGATACGCAGTATTTT,CASSLEGTSTDTQYF
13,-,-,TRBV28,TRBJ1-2,TGTGCCAGCAGTGCCCCGGGGGGGGGAGGCTACACCTTC,CASSAPGGGGYTF
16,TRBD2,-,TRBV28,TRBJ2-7,TGTGCCAGCAGCCCTAGCGGTCCTAGCGGGAGCTACGAGCAGTACTTC,CASSPSGPSGSYEQYF
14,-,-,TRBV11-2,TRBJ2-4,TGTGCCAGCAGCTTTCAGTTCGGCCCCTGGGATCAGTACTTC,CASSFQFGPWDQYF
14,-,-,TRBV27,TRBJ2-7,TGTGCCAGCAGTTTAGTCCTGGGTCCCTACGAGCAGTACTTC,CASSLVLGPYEQYF
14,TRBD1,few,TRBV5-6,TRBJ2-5,TGTGCCAGCAGCCAAGGACAGGCCCAAGAGACCCAGTACTTC,CASSQGQAQETQYF
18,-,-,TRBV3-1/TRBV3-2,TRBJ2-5,TGTGCCAGCAGTCTCAGAAAAACCGGGACTCCAAGAAGTGGGACCCAGTACTTC,CASSLRKTGTPRSGTQYF
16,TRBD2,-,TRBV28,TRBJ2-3,TGTGCCAGCAGTTACCAACCCGCGGGAGAGCCAGATACGCAGTATTTT,CASSYQPAGEPDTQYF
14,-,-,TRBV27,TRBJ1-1,TGTGCCAGCAGTTTTGCAGGACCGAACACTGAAGCTTTCTTT,CASSFAGPNTEAFF
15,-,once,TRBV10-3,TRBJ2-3,TGTGCCATCAAGACCCCCGGGACTAGCACAGATACGCAGTATTTT,CAIKTPGTSTDTQYF